This T cell receptor beta chain was documented in a study of response to subunit inactivated influenza vaccine. In regard to this clonotype: Its target is unknown.

One entry per CDR3 protein results from TCRdb running MiXCR on the RT-PCR reads. The sample has roughly 790,000 distinct CDR3 sequences, less than 25% seen once. The germline V gene encodes CDR1 ENHRY and CDR2 SYGVKD. The CDR3 sequence is 13 residues long. Trimming at V came to 10 bases and at J to 4 bases, leaving 7 bases not matched to a gene. Findings and limits, study-wide: The authors proposed limited new T cell recruitment per seasonal influenza vaccination.

The sequence derives from a man in his fifties or sixties who received an inactivated influenza vaccine. The chain couples TRBV10-3 to TRBJ2-3; 8 bases match TRBD1. This specimen consisted of PBMCs from blood, obtained roughly 5 days after vaccination. The CDR3 DNA reads TGTGCCACCGGAGGACAGGGCTCAGATACGCAGTATTTT. Residues: CATGGQGSDTQYF.